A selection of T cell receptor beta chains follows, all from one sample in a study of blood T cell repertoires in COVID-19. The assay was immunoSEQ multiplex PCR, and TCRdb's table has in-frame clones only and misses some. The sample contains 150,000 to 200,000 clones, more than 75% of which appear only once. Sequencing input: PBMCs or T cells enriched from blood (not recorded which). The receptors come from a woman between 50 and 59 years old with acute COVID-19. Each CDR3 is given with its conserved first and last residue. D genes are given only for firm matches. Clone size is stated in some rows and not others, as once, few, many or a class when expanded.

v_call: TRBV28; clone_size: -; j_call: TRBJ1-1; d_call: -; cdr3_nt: TGTGCCAGCACGACGGCTTCGGGAGCTTTCTTT; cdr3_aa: CASTTASGAFF
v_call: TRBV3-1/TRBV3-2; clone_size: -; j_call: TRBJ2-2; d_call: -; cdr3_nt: TGTGCCAGCAGCCAAGACCCGGCCGGGGAGCTGTTTTTT; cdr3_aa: CASSQDPAGELFF
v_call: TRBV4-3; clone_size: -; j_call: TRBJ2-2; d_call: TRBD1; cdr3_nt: TGCGCCAGCAGCCGGAACAGGGGTCGAACCGGGGAGCTGTTTTTT; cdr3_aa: CASSRNRGRTGELFF
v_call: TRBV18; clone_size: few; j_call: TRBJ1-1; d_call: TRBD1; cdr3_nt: TGTGCCAGCTCGACAGGGTCTGTCCCTGAAGCTTTCTTT; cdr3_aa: CASSTGSVPEAFF
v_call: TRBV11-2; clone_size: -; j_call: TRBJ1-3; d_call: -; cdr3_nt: TGTGCCAGCAGCTTAGCCCCAGACTCTGGAAACACCATATATTTT; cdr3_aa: CASSLAPDSGNTIYF
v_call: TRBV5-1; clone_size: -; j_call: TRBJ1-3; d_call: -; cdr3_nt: TGCGCCAGCAGCTTGGTTAACAGCGGCTCTGGAAACACCATATATTTT; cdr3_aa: CASSLVNSGSGNTIYF
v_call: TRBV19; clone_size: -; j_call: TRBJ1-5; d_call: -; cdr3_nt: TGTGCCAGTAGTATGGGACGCGGGGGGCCCCAGCATTTT; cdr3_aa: CASSMGRGGPQHF
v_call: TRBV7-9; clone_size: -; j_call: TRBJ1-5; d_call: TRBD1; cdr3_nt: TGTGCCAGCAGCTTCTATGGGACAGGGCTAAAAAATCAGCCCCAGCATTTT; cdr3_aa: CASSFYGTGLKNQPQHF
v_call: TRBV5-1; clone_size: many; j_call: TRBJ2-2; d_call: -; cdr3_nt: TGCGCCAGCAGCTTAAACAGTAACACCGGGGAGCTGTTTTTT; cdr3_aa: CASSLNSNTGELFF
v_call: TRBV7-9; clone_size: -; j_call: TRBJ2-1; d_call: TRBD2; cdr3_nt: TGTGCCAGCAGCCTTGGGACTAGCTCCTACAATGAGCAGTTCTTC; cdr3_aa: CASSLGTSSYNEQFF
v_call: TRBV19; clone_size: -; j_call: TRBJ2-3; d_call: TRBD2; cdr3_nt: TGTGCCAGTAGTAATCTGCGTGCTAGCGGGTACACAGATACGCAGTATTTT; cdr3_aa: CASSNLRASGYTDTQYF
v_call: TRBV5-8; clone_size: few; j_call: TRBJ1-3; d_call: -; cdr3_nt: TGTGCCAGTAGTCCTTTGGGAAACACCATATATTTT; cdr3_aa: CASSPLGNTIYF
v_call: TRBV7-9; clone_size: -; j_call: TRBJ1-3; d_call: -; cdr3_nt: TGTGCCAGCAGCTTATCGGTTACCGCGCTCTCTGGAAACACCATATATTTT; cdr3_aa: CASSLSVTALSGNTIYF
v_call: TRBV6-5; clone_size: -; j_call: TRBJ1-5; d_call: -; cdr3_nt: TGTGCCAGCAGTCCCCTCCCCCCGGGTAATCAGCCCCAGCATTTT; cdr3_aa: CASSPLPPGNQPQHF
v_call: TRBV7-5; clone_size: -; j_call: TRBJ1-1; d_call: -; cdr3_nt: TGTGTCAGAAGCTATACAGGGGGCTACACTGAAGCTTTCTTT; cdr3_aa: CVRSYTGGYTEAFF
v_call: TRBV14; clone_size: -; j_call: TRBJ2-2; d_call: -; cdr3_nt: TGTGCCAGCAGCCAAGAAAGTTCGGGGATGGCGTGGAGAACCGGGGAGCTGTTTTTT; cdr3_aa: CASSQESSGMAWRTGELFF
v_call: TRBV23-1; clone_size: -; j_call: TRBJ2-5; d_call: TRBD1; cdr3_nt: TGCGCCAGCAGCGTTGATAGGACAGGGCCAGAGACCCAGTACTTC; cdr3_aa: CASSVDRTGPETQYF
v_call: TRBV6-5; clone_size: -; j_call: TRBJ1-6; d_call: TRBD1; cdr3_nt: TGTGCCAGCGGACTACAGGGGGCGAATTCACCCCTCCACTTT; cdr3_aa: CASGLQGANSPLHF
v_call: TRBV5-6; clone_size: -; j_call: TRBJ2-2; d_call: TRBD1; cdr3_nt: TGTGCCAGCAACCTCGGGACAGGGGGTTTAACCGGGGAGCTGTTTTTT; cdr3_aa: CASNLGTGGLTGELFF
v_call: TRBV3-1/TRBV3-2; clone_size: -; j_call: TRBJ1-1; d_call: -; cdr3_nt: TGTGCCAGCAGCCAAGCACAGGGTGTCAACACTGAAGCTTTCTTT; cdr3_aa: CASSQAQGVNTEAFF
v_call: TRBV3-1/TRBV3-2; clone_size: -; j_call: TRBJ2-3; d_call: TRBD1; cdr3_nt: TGTGCCAGCAGCCCTAGGACAGGGCGAGATACGCAGTATTTT; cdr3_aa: CASSPRTGRDTQYF
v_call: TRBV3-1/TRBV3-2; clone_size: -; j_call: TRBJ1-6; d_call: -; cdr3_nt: TGTGCCAGCAGCCAAGATCACAGGGTTGATTCACCCCTCCACTTT; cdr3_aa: CASSQDHRVDSPLHF
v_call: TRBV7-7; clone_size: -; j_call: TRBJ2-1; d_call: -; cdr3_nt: TGTGCTAGCAGCACCTCTCGCGGGGCCGATGAGCAGTTCTTC; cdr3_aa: CASSTSRGADEQFF
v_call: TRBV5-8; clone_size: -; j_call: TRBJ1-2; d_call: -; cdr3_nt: TGTGCCAGCAGTCAAAATTATGGCTACACCTTC; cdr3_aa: CASSQNYGYTF
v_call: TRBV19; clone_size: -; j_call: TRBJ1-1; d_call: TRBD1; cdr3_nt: TGTGCCAGTAGTACCCTACACAGGGGTGGGGATGTGACTGAAGCTTTCTTT; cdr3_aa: CASSTLHRGGDVTEAFF
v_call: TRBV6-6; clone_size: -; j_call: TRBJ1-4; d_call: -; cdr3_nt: TGTGCCAGCAGCCCTCTCGGTGAAAAACTGTTTTTT; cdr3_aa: CASSPLGEKLFF
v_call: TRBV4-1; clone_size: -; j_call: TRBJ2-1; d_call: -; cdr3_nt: TGCGCCAGCAGCCAAGATCTCCAGCGCCCCTACAATGAGCAGTTCTTC; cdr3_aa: CASSQDLQRPYNEQFF
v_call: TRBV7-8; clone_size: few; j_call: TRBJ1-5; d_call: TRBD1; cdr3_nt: TGTGCCAGCAGCGCAGGCAGGGGGCGGTCGAATCAGCCCCAGCATTTT; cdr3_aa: CASSAGRGRSNQPQHF
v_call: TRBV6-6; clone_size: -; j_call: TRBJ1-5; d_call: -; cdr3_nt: TGTGCCAGCAGTTCCCCCGGCGGGGCGACTAATCAGCCCCAGCATTTT; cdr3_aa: CASSSPGGATNQPQHF
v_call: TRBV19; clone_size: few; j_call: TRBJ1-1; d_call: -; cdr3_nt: TGTGCCAGTGCAACAAAAGACGCGGCCAGAGGAGCTTTCTTT; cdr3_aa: CASATKDAARGAFF
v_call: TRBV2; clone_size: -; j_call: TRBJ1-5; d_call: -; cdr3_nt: TGTGCCAGCAGTGACGGGGGTGGCAATCAGCCCCAGCATTTT; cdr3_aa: CASSDGGGNQPQHF
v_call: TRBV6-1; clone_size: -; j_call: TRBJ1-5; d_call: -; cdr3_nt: TGTGCCAGCAGTGACCGGGGGGCGAACAATCAGCCCCAGCATTTT; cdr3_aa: CASSDRGANNQPQHF
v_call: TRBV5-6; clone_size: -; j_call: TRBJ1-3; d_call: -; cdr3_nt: TGTGCCAGCAGCTTGGATACAGCTGGAAACACCATATATTTT; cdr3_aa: CASSLDTAGNTIYF
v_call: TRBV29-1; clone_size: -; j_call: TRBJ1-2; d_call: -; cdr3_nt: TGCAGCGTTGAAGGCTTGGGCGGGGGCCGAGGGGGCTACACCTTC; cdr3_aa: CSVEGLGGGRGGYTF
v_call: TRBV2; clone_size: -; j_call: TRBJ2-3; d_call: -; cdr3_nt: TGTGCCAGCAGTGAACACCGGTCAGGGGCCGGTACGCAGTATTTT; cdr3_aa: CASSEHRSGAGTQYF
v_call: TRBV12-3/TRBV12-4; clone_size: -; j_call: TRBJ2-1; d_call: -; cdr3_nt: TGTGCCAGCGGGGGACAAGGGGACAATGAGCAGTTCTTC; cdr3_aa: CASGGQGDNEQFF
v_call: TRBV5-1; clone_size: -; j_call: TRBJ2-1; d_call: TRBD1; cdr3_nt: TGCGCCAGCTCGGACAGGGGGCGAGGCGATGAGCAGTTCTTC; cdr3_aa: CASSDRGRGDEQFF
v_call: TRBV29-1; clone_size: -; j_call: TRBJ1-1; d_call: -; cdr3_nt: TGCAGCGTTGAAGATCAGGGCCTGAACACTGAAGCTTTCTTT; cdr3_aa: CSVEDQGLNTEAFF
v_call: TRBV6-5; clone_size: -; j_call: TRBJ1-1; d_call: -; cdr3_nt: TGTGCCAGCAGTTCCGCCTCATCCAGGGCTGAAGCTTTCTTT; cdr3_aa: CASSSASSRAEAFF
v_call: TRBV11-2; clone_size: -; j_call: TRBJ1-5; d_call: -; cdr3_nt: TGTGCCAGCAGCTTTCAGAACAATCAGCCCCAGCATTTT; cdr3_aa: CASSFQNNQPQHF
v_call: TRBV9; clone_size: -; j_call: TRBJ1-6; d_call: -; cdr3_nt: TGTGCCAGCAGCGCCGACTCGGCGTCACCCCTCCACTTT; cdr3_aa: CASSADSASPLHF
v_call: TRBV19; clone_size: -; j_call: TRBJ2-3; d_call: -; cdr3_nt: TGTGCCAGTAGTATAATCGACAGAGAAACAGATACGCAGTATTTT; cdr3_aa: CASSIIDRETDTQYF
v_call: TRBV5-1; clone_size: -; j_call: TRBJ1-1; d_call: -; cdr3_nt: TGCGCCAGCAGCTTGGCAGGGGCTAACACTGAAGCTTTCTTT; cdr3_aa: CASSLAGANTEAFF
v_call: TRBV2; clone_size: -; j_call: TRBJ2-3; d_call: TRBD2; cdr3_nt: TGTGCCAGCGGGCTAGCGGGGTCTACCGATACGCAGTATTTT; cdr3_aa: CASGLAGSTDTQYF
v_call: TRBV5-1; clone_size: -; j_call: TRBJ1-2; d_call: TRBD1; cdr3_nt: TGCGCCAGCAGCTTGGACAGGGGGAGTGGCTACACCTTC; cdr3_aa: CASSLDRGSGYTF
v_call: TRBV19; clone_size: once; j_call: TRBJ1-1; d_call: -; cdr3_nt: TGTGCCAGTGTACGGGACACGGGAACTGAAGCTTTCTTT; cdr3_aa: CASVRDTGTEAFF
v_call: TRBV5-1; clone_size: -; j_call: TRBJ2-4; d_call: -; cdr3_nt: TGCGCCAGCAGCTCCCTGGAAGGGGAAAACATTCAGTACTTC; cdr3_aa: CASSSLEGENIQYF
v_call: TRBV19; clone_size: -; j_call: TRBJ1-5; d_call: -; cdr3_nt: TGTGCCAGTAGTATAGAGGGGCTTAGCAATCAGCCCCAGCATTTT; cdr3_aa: CASSIEGLSNQPQHF
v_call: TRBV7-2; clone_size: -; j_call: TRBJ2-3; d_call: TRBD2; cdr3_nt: TGTGCCAGCCGAAATAGCGGGGCGCGAGATACGCAGTATTTT; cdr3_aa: CASRNSGARDTQYF
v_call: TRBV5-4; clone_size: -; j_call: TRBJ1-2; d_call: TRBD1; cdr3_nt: TGTGCCAGCAGCTTAGGACAGGGGGGGGTCTTACGCTATGGCTACACCTTC; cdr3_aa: CASSLGQGGVLRYGYTF
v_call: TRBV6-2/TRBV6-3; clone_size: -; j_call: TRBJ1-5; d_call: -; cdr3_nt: TGTGCCAGCAGCCTACAGGGAGGCAATCAGCCCCAGCATTTT; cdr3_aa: CASSLQGGNQPQHF